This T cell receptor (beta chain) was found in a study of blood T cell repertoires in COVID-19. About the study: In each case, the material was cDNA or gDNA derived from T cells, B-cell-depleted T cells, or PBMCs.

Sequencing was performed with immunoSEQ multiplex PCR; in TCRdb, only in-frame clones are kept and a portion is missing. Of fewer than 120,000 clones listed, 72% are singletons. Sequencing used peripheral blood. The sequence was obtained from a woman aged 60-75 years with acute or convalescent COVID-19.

DNA of the CDR3: TGTGCCAGCAGCGTAGGTCCAAGACAGGGATCCAATCAGCCCCAGCATTTT. Its protein is CASSVGPRQGSNQPQHF. The chain uses TRBV9 and TRBJ1-5, with 7 nucleotides matching TRBD1. The CDR3 loop spans 17 amino acids. CDR1 and CDR2 (germline): SGDLS, YYNGEE. V trimming: 0 bases; J trimming: 3 bases; junction bases outside the gene matches: 9.